Shown below are 8 T cell receptor beta chains from a single sample sequenced in a study of T-cell memory formation after mild COVID-19. TCRdb used MiXCR to reprocess the 5' RACE reads, holding one entry per CDR3 protein. The sample shows tens of thousands of distinct CDR3 sequences, 25% to 35% of them seen only once. Sequencing was carried out using PBMCs or a T cell subset sorted from them (not recorded which). These receptors came from a man aged 18 to 29 who had mild COVID-19 (a few samples of this study predate the infection). Cell type and time point are not known.

The V gene is TRBV7-9, the J gene TRBJ2-1, with 9 bases identical to TRBD1. V was pared by 8 bases and J by 9 bases, with 17 bases of the junction left unmatched. This CDR3 is built from 16 residues. Germline CDR1 is SEHNR and CDR2 is FQNEAQ (reference sequence). Here the CDR3 DNA reads TGTGCCAGCTGGGGGCCCGGGACAGGGAGTGGTAGTGAGCAGTTCTTC. Protein sequence: CASWGPGTGSGSEQFF.

The gene calls are TRBV4-3 and TRBJ2-7; 7 bases align to TRBD1. Germline V CDR1 and CDR2: LGHNA, YSLEER. CDR3 length equals 15 residues. With V trimmed by 4 bases and J by 0 bases, 6 bases remained unmatched. CDR3 DNA sequence: TGCGCCAGCAGCCCCTGGGACAGTGGCTCCTACGAGCAGTACTTC. This sequence encodes CASSPWDSGSYEQYF.

The rearrangement links TRBV29-1 to TRBJ2-7; TRBD1 is a possible D gene (6 bases). The V gene lost 6 bases and the J gene lost 7 bases, with 19 bases spanning the gap. Germline CDR1 and CDR2: SQVTM and ANQGSEA. This CDR3 has 13 residues. The CDR3 here is CSVIHRESREQYF. The CDR3 DNA is TGCAGCGTGATCCACAGGGAATCTCGTGAGCAGTACTTC.

This clonotype was counted between two and nine times. The chain uses TRBV9 and TRBJ1-1, with D hard to call. Germline V gives CDR1 SGDLS, CDR2 YYNGEE. The CDR3 has 13 residues. V dropped 1 base and J dropped 0 bases, with 4 bases sitting between them. CDR3 in amino acids: CASSVWVNTEAFF. The CDR3, as DNA: TGTGCCAGCAGCGTATGGGTGAACACTGAAGCTTTCTTT.

This sequence joins TRBV18 and TRBJ2-1, with TRBD2 as a possible D gene (5 bases). The CDR3 is 16 amino acids. V was shortened by 2 bases and J by 3 bases, with 14 bases between the two germline ends. Germline lookup yields CDR1 KGHSH and CDR2 LQKENI. CDR3 amino acids: CASSPRALEDYNEQFF. For the CDR3, the DNA is TGTGCCAGCTCACCAAGAGCACTAGAAGACTACAATGAGCAGTTCTTC.

This clonotype was detected many times. J is TRBJ2-5 and V is TRBV4-1; D is unresolved. The CDR3 covers 15 residues. Germline V gene lookup returns CDR1 MGHRA and CDR2 YSYEKL. V lost 0 bases, J lost 2 bases, and 10 bases lay in between. The CDR3 sequence is CASSQDPLIQETQYF. CDR3 coding DNA: TGCGCCAGCAGCCAAGATCCCCTGATACAAGAGACCCAGTACTTC.

The table lists this clonotype with a few counts. The chain uses TRBV18 and TRBJ2-7; TRBD1 matches 11 bases. Losses at the gene ends were 8 bases for V and 3 bases for J; bases not matched to a gene: 6. The CDR3 totals 14 residues. CDR1 and CDR2 (germline): KGHSH, LQKENI. CDR3 sequence: CASHPGQGVYEQYF. In DNA form, the CDR3 reads TGTGCCAGCCACCCGGGACAGGGGGTCTACGAGCAGTACTTC.

This clonotype was seen more than once but under ten times. The gene calls are TRBV12-3 or TRBV12-4 and TRBJ2-2; 10 bases line up with TRBD1. V lost 4 bases and J lost 6; bases outside the gene matches: 5. This CDR3 is built from 15 residues. CDR3 in amino acids: CASSSGTGEPGELFF. In DNA, the CDR3 is TGTGCCAGCAGTTCCGGGACAGGGGAGCCCGGGGAGCTGTTTTTT.